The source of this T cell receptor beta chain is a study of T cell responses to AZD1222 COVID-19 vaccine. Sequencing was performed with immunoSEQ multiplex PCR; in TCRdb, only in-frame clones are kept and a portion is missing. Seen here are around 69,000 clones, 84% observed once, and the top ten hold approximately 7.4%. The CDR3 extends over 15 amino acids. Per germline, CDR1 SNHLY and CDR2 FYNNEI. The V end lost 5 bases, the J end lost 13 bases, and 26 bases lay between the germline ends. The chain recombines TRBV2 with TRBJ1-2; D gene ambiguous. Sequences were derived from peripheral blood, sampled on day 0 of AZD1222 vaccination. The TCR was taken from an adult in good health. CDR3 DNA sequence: TGTGCCAGCAGTATTGGGCACGGGTACGACGGACCGTCCACCTTC. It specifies CASSIGHGYDGPSTF.